This T cell receptor beta chain stems from a study of tumor and adjacent non-tumor tissue in lung cancer. Overall study: Each sample yielded a few million productive TCRbeta reads on average. Study-level points and caveats: Higher tumor TCR diversity was associated with shorter survival. Significantly higher TCR diversity was found in tumor than normal lung.

This clonotype was found many times. The antigen is undetermined. A much larger clonotype is one base distant, so this may be a read error. Three rounds of nested PCR, following a modified ARM-PCR protocol, produced the TCRbeta library. One entry per CDR3 protein, called by TCRdb with MiXCR from the multiplex PCR reads. The sample has 90,000 to 110,000 distinct CDR3 sequences; 60% to 80% are singletons. The template was RNA from unsorted bulk tissue. This non-tumor lung sample came from over 3 cm beyond the tumor edge. Newly diagnosed lung cancer patients had thoracic surgery in China, August–November 2014, without prior chemotherapy. The source of this sequence is a man aged 60-69 years with non-small cell lung cancer. The material sequenced was distant non-tumor lung tissue.

DNA of the CDR3: TGTGCCAGCAGCTTAGGTCGAAACGAGCAGTACTTC. This encodes CASSLGRNEQYF. This sequence joins TRBV11-3 and TRBJ2-7, with unresolved D. Germline V gene data show CDR1 as SGHNT and CDR2 as YENEEA. The V end was cut by 1 base, the J end by 5 bases, with 6 bases between. The CDR3 is made up of 12 amino acids.